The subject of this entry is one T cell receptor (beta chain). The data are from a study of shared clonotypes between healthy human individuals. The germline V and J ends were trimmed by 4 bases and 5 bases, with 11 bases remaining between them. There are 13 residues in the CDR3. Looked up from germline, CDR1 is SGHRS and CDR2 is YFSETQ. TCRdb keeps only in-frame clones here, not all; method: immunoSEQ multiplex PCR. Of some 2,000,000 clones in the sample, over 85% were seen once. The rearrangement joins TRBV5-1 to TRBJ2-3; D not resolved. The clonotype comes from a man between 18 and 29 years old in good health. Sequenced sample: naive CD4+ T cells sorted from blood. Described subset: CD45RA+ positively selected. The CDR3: CASSPLQGDTQYF. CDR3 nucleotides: TGCGCCAGCAGCCCCCTCCAAGGAGATACGCAGTATTTT.